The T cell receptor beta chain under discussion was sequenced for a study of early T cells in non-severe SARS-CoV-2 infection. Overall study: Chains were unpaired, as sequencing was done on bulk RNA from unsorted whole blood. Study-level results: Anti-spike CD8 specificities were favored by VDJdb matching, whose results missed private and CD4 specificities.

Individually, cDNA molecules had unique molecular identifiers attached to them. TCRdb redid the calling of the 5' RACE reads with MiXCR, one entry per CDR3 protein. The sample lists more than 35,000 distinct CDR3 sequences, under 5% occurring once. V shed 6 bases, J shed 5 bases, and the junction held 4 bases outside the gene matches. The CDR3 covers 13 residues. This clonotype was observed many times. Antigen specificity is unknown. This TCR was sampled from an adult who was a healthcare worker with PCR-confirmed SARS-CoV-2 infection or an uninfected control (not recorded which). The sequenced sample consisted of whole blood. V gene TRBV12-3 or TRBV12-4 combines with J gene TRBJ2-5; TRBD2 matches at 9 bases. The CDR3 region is CASSGTSWETQYF. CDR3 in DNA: TGTGCCAGCAGCGGGACTAGCTGGGAGACCCAGTACTTC.